Listed below are T cell receptor beta chains from one sample, sequenced in a study of blood T cell repertoires in COVID-19. The table came from immunoSEQ multiplex PCR; TCRdb's copy has only in-frame clones and leaves some out. The sample yields 55,000 to 75,000 clones, approximately 90% seen once. The sequenced sample was peripheral blood. These receptor sequences come from a human donor in a cohort sampled during active COVID-19. The CDR3 runs from the conserved cysteine through the conserved F or W. The D gene is left open where the match is weak. For some rows the clone size is stated as once, few or many, or as a class when expanded; others skip it.

>TRBJ1-1|NA|NA|TRBV30
TGTGCCTGGAGGGCTTCGCGGGCTTTCTTT
CAWRASRAFF
>TRBJ1-1|TRBD1|NA|TRBV19
TGTGCCAGTAGTCCAGGACAGGGTTTGAGGGCTGAAGCTTTCTTT
CASSPGQGLRAEAFF
>TRBJ1-2|TRBD1|NA|TRBV2
TGTGCCAGCAGTACAGGGGGGAGCTATGGCTACACCTTC
CASSTGGSYGYTF
>TRBJ1-2|NA|NA|TRBV10-3
TGTGCCATCACGGGAGGGGTCGGCTATGGCTACACCTTC
CAITGGVGYGYTF
>TRBJ2-2|NA|NA|TRBV28
TGTGCCAGCAGTTTATTGCGGAACACCGGGGAGCTGTTTTTT
CASSLLRNTGELFF
>TRBJ2-7|NA|NA|TRBV13
TGTGCCAGCAGCTTACGGGGGATCCCCTACGAGCAGTACTTC
CASSLRGIPYEQYF
>TRBJ2-1|TRBD2|once|TRBV11-2
TGTGCCAGCAGCTTAAGGGATCGCGGGGGGGGGCTCTACAATGAGCAGTTCTTC
CASSLRDRGGGLYNEQFF
>TRBJ2-7|TRBD2|NA|TRBV11-2
TGTGCCAGCAGCTTAGGGGGCGGGGGGACCTACGAGCAGTACTTC
CASSLGGGGTYEQYF
>TRBJ2-7|NA|NA|TRBV24-1
TGTGCCACCAGTGATTTGGGGCATGGGCCTCAGTACTTC
CATSDLGHGPQYF
>TRBJ1-1|NA|NA|TRBV11-2
TGTGCCAGCACGGCAGCCAGGGGAGAAAACACTGAAGCTTTCTTT
CASTAARGENTEAFF
>TRBJ1-4|NA|NA|TRBV9
TGTGCCAGCAGCGTAGGGGGCTTCGGTGAAAAACTGTTTTTT
CASSVGGFGEKLFF
>TRBJ1-2|TRBD1|NA|TRBV6-1
TGTACCAGCAGTGAACGAGGACAGGGCAACTATGGCTACACCTTC
CTSSERGQGNYGYTF
>TRBJ2-7|TRBD1|NA|TRBV30
TGTGCCTGGAGTGTAGGGACAGGACTCTCCTACGAGCAGTACTTC
CAWSVGTGLSYEQYF
>TRBJ1-6|NA|once|TRBV5-6
TGTGCCAGCAGCCCCCCAACGGCACAGCGGCGTACCTATAATTCACCCCTCCACTTT
CASSPPTAQRRTYNSPLHF
>TRBJ1-1|TRBD1|NA|TRBV5-6
TGTGCCAGCAGCAGATACCGCCCAGGGACAGCCAGGAGAGCTTTCTTT
CASSRYRPGTARRAFF
>TRBJ1-2|TRBD1|once|TRBV13
TGTGCCAGCAGCCGAAGGACAGGGGGTCGTGGCTACACCTTC
CASSRRTGGRGYTF
>TRBJ1-1|NA|NA|TRBV11-3
TGTGCCAGCAGCCCTAGGGGGGGATACGAAGCTTTCTTT
CASSPRGGYEAFF
>TRBJ1-1|NA|NA|TRBV28
TGTGCCAGCAGGACCGGGACACGGAACACTGAAGCTTTCTTT
CASRTGTRNTEAFF
>TRBJ1-2|TRBD1|NA|TRBV2
TGTGCCAGCAGAGCAGGACAGGGTACTAACTATGGCTACACCTTC
CASRAGQGTNYGYTF
>TRBJ2-7|NA|NA|TRBV9
TGTGCCAGCAGCGTAGCGGTAGAAACATGGAGCCCCATACACAACGAGCAGTACTTC
CASSVAVETWSPIHNEQYF
>TRBJ1-5|NA|NA|TRBV2
TGTGCCAGCCTCGAGTATAGCAATCAGCCCCAGCATTTT
CASLEYSNQPQHF
>TRBJ2-7|TRBD1|NA|TRBV28
TGTGCCAGCAGTAGAACAGGGGATAGTTCCTACGAGCAGTACTTC
CASSRTGDSSYEQYF
>TRBJ1-3|TRBD1|NA|TRBV5-4
TGTGCCAGCAGCGGGACAGGTGGGCTCTCTGGAAACACCATATATTTT
CASSGTGGLSGNTIYF
>TRBJ1-5|NA|NA|TRBV7-8
TGTGCCAGCAGCTCAGGGGGCAATCAGCCCCAGCATTTT
CASSSGGNQPQHF
>TRBJ2-7|TRBD1|NA|TRBV9
TGTGCCAGCAGCGTAGGGACAGGCTTCTCCTACGAGCAGTACTTC
CASSVGTGFSYEQYF
>TRBJ1-2|TRBD1|NA|TRBV6-5
TGTGCCAGCAGTTCAGGGGGCCCAAATGATTACACCTTC
CASSSGGPNDYTF
>TRBJ1-2|NA|NA|TRBV21-1
TGTGCCAGCAGCAAAGTAAGACAGGGGGCATATGGCTACACCTTC
CASSKVRQGAYGYTF
>TRBJ2-7|TRBD1|once|TRBV29-1
TGCAGCGTCTTAGGGGGCAGCCGCTACGAGCAGTACTTC
CSVLGGSRYEQYF
>TRBJ2-1|NA|once|TRBV2
TGTGCCAGCAGCGAGAGCTCCTACAATGAGCAGTTCTTC
CASSESSYNEQFF
>TRBJ2-3|TRBD2|NA|TRBV10-3
TGTGCCACGGATAGGGAGGGGATAAGCACAGATACGCAGTATTTT
CATDREGISTDTQYF
>TRBJ2-7|TRBD1|NA|TRBV4-2
TGTGCCAGCAGCCCAGGGACAGGGGTCTACTTC
CASSPGTGVYF
>TRBJ1-5|TRBD1|NA|TRBV18
TGTGCCAGCTCACAGACAGGGTCCCTTTATAGCAATCAGCCCCAGCATTTT
CASSQTGSLYSNQPQHF
>TRBJ2-7|TRBD2|NA|TRBV7-9
TGTGCCAGCAGCCCTCGCATTAGCGGGACAACCTACGAGCAGTACTTC
CASSPRISGTTYEQYF
>TRBJ1-3|NA|NA|TRBV28
TGTGCCAGCAGTTTAGATGGGGGCCCCCGGTCTGGAGACACCATATATTTT
CASSLDGGPRSGDTIYF
>TRBJ2-7|NA|NA|TRBV6-5
TGTGCCAGCAGTTTAACAGGGAGCTCCTACGAGCAGTACTTC
CASSLTGSSYEQYF
>TRBJ1-2|NA|few|TRBV5-1
TGCGCCAGCAGCCGAGACAGAGTAAAAGAAGGCTACACCTTC
CASSRDRVKEGYTF
>TRBJ1-1|NA|once|TRBV28
TGTGCCAGCAGCCTGGGAGGAGGCACTGAAGCTTTCTTT
CASSLGGGTEAFF
>TRBJ2-3|NA|NA|TRBV11-2
TGTGCCAGCAGCTTGTCCAGGACTAGCACAGATACGCAGTATTTT
CASSLSRTSTDTQYF
>TRBJ2-7|NA|NA|TRBV7-9
TGTGCCAGCAGCTTAGGGGGCAGGGGCTACGAGCAGTACTTC
CASSLGGRGYEQYF
>TRBJ1-1|NA|NA|TRBV2
TGTGCCAGCACTGGCCAGGGCGGCCAGTTGAACACTGAAGCTTTCTTT
CASTGQGGQLNTEAFF
>TRBJ1-1|TRBD1|NA|TRBV5-1
TGCGCCAGCAGCTTGGAGGTGACAGGGGTCATGAACACTGAAGCTTTCTTT
CASSLEVTGVMNTEAFF
>TRBJ2-7|NA|once|TRBV4-1
TGCGCCAGCAGCCAAGAAGGGGGTTACGAGCAGTACTTC
CASSQEGGYEQYF
>TRBJ1-5|NA|few|TRBV27
TGTGCCAGCGGGGGGTTTAATCAGCCCCAGCATTTT
CASGGFNQPQHF
>TRBJ2-7|NA|once|TRBV4-1
TGCGCCAGCAGCCAGACGATTACACAGGGAGTGGGGTACGAGCAGTACTTC
CASSQTITQGVGYEQYF
>TRBJ2-2|TRBD2|NA|TRBV3-1/TRBV3-2
TGTGCCAGCAGCGACCGGGGCGGGGGAACCGGGGAGCTGTTTTTT
CASSDRGGGTGELFF
>TRBJ1-2|TRBD1|NA|TRBV5-4
TGTGCCAGCAACCTACCGGGACAGGACTATGGCTACACCTTC
CASNLPGQDYGYTF
>TRBJ1-1|NA|NA|TRBV11-2
TGTGCCAGCAGCTCCGTCAACTCGGGGGTGAACACTGAAGCTTTCTTT
CASSSVNSGVNTEAFF
>TRBJ2-7|NA|NA|TRBV27
TGTGCCAGCAGTTTAAAGGGGGCGGGGGAGCAGTACTTC
CASSLKGAGEQYF
>TRBJ2-6|TRBD1|NA|TRBV23-1
TGCGCCAGCAGTCCCAACCCCTACGCGGACAGGGGGCACAACGTCCTGACTTTC
CASSPNPYADRGHNVLTF
>TRBJ1-2|NA|NA|TRBV27
TGTGCCAGCAGTTTATCGGTTTACTCAGGGTCCCCAGGGAACTATGGCTACACCTTC
CASSLSVYSGSPGNYGYTF